This T cell receptor beta chain emerged from a study of long-term antiretroviral therapy in people with HIV. Study-wide results and caveats: HIV repertoires had narrower CDR3 length ranges than controls.

This clone was observed a handful of times. The antigen remains unidentified. Sequencing relied on immunoSEQ assay v3.0, run at survey level. Clones were read by immunoSEQ multiplex PCR, and TCRdb kept only the in-frame ones, dropping some. The table has roughly 35,000 clones, 70% to 90% seen once. Germline loops: CDR1 MNHNS, CDR2 SASEGT. The CDR3 extends over 15 amino acids. V gave up 1 base and J gave up 5 bases, with 15 bases separating them. The sequences come from unsorted PBMCs, collected approximately 3.5 years after starting antiretroviral therapy. The chain couples TRBV6-1 to TRBJ2-7; D not certain. The TCR was taken from a man younger than 35 with HIV. CDR3: CASSEDISPSHEQYF. CDR3 DNA sequence: TGTGCCAGCAGTGAAGACATCTCCCCGAGCCACGAGCAGTACTTC.